Shown below are 16 T cell receptor beta chains from a single sample sequenced in a study of CD8+CD57+ T cells in acquired aplastic anemia. TCR beta VDJ and CDR3 were profiled, and genomic DNA was the template. MiXCR, run by TCRdb on the reads, gives a single entry per CDR3 protein. The sample has approximately 200,000 distinct CDR3 sequences, roughly 55% seen once. Sequenced material: sorted CD4+, CD8+, or CD8+CD57+ T cells (not recorded which) from PBMCs. These receptor sequences come from a human donor in good health.

This clonotype was observed many times. The junction departs from the called germline gene at one end, perhaps through a read error. J is TRBJ1-1 and V is TRBV9, with D maybe TRBD1 (5 bases). This CDR3 spans 12 amino acids. The germline V gene has CDR1 SGDLS and CDR2 YYNGEE. CDR3 coding DNA: TGTGCCAGCAGCCCCCTGGGGACTGAAGCTCTCTTT. It encodes CASSPLGTEALF.

The chain employs TRBV20-1 and TRBJ1-1; D perhaps matches TRBD1 (5 bases). This CDR3 has 12 amino acids. Per the germline V gene, CDR1 is DFQATT and CDR2 is SNEGSKA (reference sequence). Trimming pared 6 bases from V and 11 bases from J, leaving 19 bases between. CDR3 DNA sequence: TGCAGTGCGAACTCCAGGGTGGCCGAGGCTTTCTTT. This codes for CSANSRVAEAFF.

J is TRBJ2-1 and V is TRBV20-1; 8 bases line up with TRBD1. Germline CDR1 and CDR2: DFQATT and SNEGSKA (reference sequence). Losses at the gene ends were 3 bases for V and 3 bases for J; bases not matched to a gene: 1. There are 13 residues in the CDR3. The CDR3 reads CSASDRGYNEQFF. The CDR3 nucleotides read TGCAGTGCTAGTGACAGGGGCTACAATGAGCAGTTCTTC.

The chain combines TRBV5-5 with TRBJ2-7; maybe TRBD1 (6 bases). The CDR3 extends over 14 amino acids. V was clipped by 1 base and J by 0 bases, with 8 bases between them. Per germline, CDR1 SGHKS and CDR2 YYEKEE (reference sequence). The chain's CDR3 is CASSLRTDSYEQYF. The CDR3, as DNA: TGTGCCAGCAGCTTGAGGACAGACTCCTACGAGCAGTACTTC.

This chain connects TRBV9 to TRBJ2-3, with D possibly TRBD1 on 5 matching bases. The CDR3 extends over 14 amino acids. Trimming pared 2 bases from V and 2 bases from J, leaving 9 bases between. CDR1 is SGDLS and CDR2 is YYNGEE in the germline V gene. The CDR3 nucleotides read TGTGCCAGCAGCGTTATGGACAACACAGATACGCAGTATTTT. It translates to CASSVMDNTDTQYF.

The CDR3 loop is CASSGQHGSPLHF. The CDR3 nucleotides are TGTGCCAGCAGCGGACAGCACGGTTCACCCCTCCACTTT. The rearrangement uses TRBV2 and TRBJ1-6, with D perhaps TRBD1 (6 bases). This CDR3 spans 13 amino acids. With 6 bases removed from V and 9 bases from J, the gap between germline ends came to 12 bases. Germline loops: CDR1 SNHLY, CDR2 FYNNEI.

Note on this clonotype: Mismatch with germline at one junction end may stem from a read error. The chain employs TRBV11-2 and TRBJ1-6; no definite D call. The length of the CDR3 is 14 residues. Per germline, CDR1 SGHAT and CDR2 FQNNGV. CDR3: CASSLDFRPSALHF. DNA of the CDR3: TGTGCCAGCAGCTTAGATTTCCGACCTTCAGCCCTCCACTTT.

The sample holds one count of this clonotype. The J gene is TRBJ2-7, the V gene TRBV7-8; D is undetermined. Deletions cut 1 base from V and 6 bases from J, with 13 bases between. Germline-derived CDR1 and CDR2 are SGHVS and FQNEAQ. The CDR3 is 14 amino acids. In nucleotides, the CDR3 is TGTGCCAGCAGCTTAGGAGCCAATACGGGCGAGCAGTACTTC. Amino acid sequence: CASSLGANTGEQYF.

This clonotype turned up a few times. The chain has TRBV2 and TRBJ2-1, with 8 bases lining up with TRBD2. Germline assignment: CDR1 SNHLY and CDR2 FYNNEI. This CDR3 spans 14 amino acids. Losses at the gene ends were 2 bases for V and 10 bases for J; bases not matched to a gene: 7. In nucleotides, the CDR3 is TGTGCCAGCAGTGAACGGGGCATAGCGGGAGAGCAGTTCTTC. Residues: CASSERGIAGEQFF.

In this sample, this clonotype turned up once. The chain is built from TRBV7-3 and TRBJ1-2, with 8 bases lining up with TRBD1. The V and J ends lost 6 bases and 7 bases, in that order; junction bases with no gene match: 13. The CDR3 spans 15 residues. Looked up from germline, CDR1 is SGHTA and CDR2 is FQGTGA. The CDR3 DNA reads as TGTGCCAGCAGTCCTCCACAGGGGGGGGCAGCTGGCTACACCTTC. Protein: CASSPPQGGAAGYTF.

This clonotype was recorded many times. The J gene is TRBJ2-7, the V gene TRBV25-1; perhaps TRBD2 as D (6 bases). The CDR3 length is 13 residues. Trimming took off 2 bases at V and 4 bases at J, with 9 bases between the two ends. The germline CDR1 and CDR2 sequences are MGHDK and SYGVNS. The CDR3 coding sequence is TGTGCCAGCAGTGAAGTGGGGACTTACGAGCAGTACTTC. Amino acid sequence: CASSEVGTYEQYF.

The CDR3 sequence: CASSHREETQYF. CDR3 in DNA: TGCGCCAGCAGCCACAGGGAAGAGACCCAGTACTTC. This chain connects TRBV5-1 to TRBJ2-5; maybe TRBD1 (6 bases). V dropped 4 bases and J dropped 3 bases, with 7 bases sitting between them. CDR1 and CDR2 from the germline V gene are SGHRS and YFSETQ. This CDR3 region has 12 residues.

The chain employs TRBV29-1 and TRBJ1-5, with D maybe TRBD1 (5 bases). In germline, CDR1 is SQVTM, CDR2 ANQGSEA. This CDR3 spans 15 amino acids. With 6 bases removed from V and 2 bases from J, the gap between germline ends came to 17 bases. CDR3 sequence: CSVGDGVLGNQPQHF. Here the CDR3 DNA reads TGCAGCGTCGGGGACGGAGTTCTTGGCAATCAGCCCCAGCATTTT.

Regarding this clonotype: The conserved phenylalanine or tryptophan is not found at the CDR3 terminus, so this likely reflects a read error. This chain uses TRBV7-8 with TRBJ2-2; TRBD2 aligns across 10 bases. J gave up 3 bases and V 5 bases, and 9 bases lay outside the gene matches. Germline-derived CDR1 and CDR2 are SGHVS and FQNEAQ. This CDR3 contains 17 residues. The CDR3 nucleotides read TGTGCCAGCAGCAAATTCAGCCTAGCGGGAGACACCGGGGAGCTGTTTCTT. It encodes CASSKFSLAGDTGELFL.

This clonotype was seen repeatedly, ten times or more. The rearrangement links TRBV11-2 to TRBJ2-7; 8 bases fit TRBD1. Germline-derived CDR1 and CDR2 are SGHAT and FQNNGV. The CDR3 extends over 16 amino acids. V lost 5 bases, J lost 3 bases, and 12 bases stayed unmatched. The CDR3 here is CASSATGTGLFYEQYF. CDR3 nucleotides: TGTGCCAGCAGCGCCACCGGGACAGGCCTTTTCTACGAGCAGTACTTC.

This chain joins TRBV5-5 and TRBJ2-7; 7 bases agree with TRBD1. The CDR3 contains 15 residues. V lost 0 bases and J lost 7; bases outside the gene matches: 10. Germline V gene data show CDR1 as SGHKS and CDR2 as YYEKEE (reference sequence). The CDR3 DNA reads as TGTGCCAGCAGCTTGGCCGGGACAGCCCTCCGGGAGCAGTACTTC. Amino acids: CASSLAGTALREQYF.